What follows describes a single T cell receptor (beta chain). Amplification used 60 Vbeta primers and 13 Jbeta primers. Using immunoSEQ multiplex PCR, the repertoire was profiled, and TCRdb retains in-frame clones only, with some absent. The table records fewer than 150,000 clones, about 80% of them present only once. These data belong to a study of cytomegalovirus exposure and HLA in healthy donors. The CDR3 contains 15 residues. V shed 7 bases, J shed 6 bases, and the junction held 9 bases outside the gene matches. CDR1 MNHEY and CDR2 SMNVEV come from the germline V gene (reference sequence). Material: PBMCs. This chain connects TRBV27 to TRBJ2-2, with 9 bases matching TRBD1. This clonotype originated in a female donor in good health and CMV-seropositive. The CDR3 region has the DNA TGTGCCAGCACCTTAGGGACAGGGTACCCCGGGGAGCTGTTTTTT. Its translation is CASTLGTGYPGELFF.